This TCR beta chain is from a study of Graves' ophthalmopathy and Graves' hyperthyroidism. The authors amplified TCR beta CDR3 regions, and they did so from RNA transcripts for repertoire sequencing. HTBI primers were employed in first-round RT-PCR, then a second-round multiplex PCR followed. In TCRdb, the multiplex PCR reads were re-called with MiXCR into one record per CDR3 protein. This sample yields about 660,000 distinct CDR3 sequences, of which 35% to 45% are seen a single time; over 2.5% belongs to the top ten. About 10 ml of fresh blood yielded the PBMCs by density gradient. The study, taken as a whole, reports: The model predicted ophthalmopathy progression with roughly 70% sensitivity and less than 85% specificity.

The sample holds many counts of this clonotype. Its cognate antigen is unknown. The V end was cut by 7 bases, the J end by 5 bases, with 12 bases between. The CDR3 contains 13 residues. Germline V gives CDR1 LNHDA, CDR2 SQIVND (reference sequence). V is TRBV19 and J is TRBJ1-5; a possible D gene is TRBD1 (5 bases). The source is an adult man with Graves' ophthalmopathy. The sample was peripheral blood. The CDR3: CASTAVGHQPQHF. CDR3 nucleotide sequence: TGTGCCAGTACGGCCGTGGGGCATCAGCCCCAGCATTTT.